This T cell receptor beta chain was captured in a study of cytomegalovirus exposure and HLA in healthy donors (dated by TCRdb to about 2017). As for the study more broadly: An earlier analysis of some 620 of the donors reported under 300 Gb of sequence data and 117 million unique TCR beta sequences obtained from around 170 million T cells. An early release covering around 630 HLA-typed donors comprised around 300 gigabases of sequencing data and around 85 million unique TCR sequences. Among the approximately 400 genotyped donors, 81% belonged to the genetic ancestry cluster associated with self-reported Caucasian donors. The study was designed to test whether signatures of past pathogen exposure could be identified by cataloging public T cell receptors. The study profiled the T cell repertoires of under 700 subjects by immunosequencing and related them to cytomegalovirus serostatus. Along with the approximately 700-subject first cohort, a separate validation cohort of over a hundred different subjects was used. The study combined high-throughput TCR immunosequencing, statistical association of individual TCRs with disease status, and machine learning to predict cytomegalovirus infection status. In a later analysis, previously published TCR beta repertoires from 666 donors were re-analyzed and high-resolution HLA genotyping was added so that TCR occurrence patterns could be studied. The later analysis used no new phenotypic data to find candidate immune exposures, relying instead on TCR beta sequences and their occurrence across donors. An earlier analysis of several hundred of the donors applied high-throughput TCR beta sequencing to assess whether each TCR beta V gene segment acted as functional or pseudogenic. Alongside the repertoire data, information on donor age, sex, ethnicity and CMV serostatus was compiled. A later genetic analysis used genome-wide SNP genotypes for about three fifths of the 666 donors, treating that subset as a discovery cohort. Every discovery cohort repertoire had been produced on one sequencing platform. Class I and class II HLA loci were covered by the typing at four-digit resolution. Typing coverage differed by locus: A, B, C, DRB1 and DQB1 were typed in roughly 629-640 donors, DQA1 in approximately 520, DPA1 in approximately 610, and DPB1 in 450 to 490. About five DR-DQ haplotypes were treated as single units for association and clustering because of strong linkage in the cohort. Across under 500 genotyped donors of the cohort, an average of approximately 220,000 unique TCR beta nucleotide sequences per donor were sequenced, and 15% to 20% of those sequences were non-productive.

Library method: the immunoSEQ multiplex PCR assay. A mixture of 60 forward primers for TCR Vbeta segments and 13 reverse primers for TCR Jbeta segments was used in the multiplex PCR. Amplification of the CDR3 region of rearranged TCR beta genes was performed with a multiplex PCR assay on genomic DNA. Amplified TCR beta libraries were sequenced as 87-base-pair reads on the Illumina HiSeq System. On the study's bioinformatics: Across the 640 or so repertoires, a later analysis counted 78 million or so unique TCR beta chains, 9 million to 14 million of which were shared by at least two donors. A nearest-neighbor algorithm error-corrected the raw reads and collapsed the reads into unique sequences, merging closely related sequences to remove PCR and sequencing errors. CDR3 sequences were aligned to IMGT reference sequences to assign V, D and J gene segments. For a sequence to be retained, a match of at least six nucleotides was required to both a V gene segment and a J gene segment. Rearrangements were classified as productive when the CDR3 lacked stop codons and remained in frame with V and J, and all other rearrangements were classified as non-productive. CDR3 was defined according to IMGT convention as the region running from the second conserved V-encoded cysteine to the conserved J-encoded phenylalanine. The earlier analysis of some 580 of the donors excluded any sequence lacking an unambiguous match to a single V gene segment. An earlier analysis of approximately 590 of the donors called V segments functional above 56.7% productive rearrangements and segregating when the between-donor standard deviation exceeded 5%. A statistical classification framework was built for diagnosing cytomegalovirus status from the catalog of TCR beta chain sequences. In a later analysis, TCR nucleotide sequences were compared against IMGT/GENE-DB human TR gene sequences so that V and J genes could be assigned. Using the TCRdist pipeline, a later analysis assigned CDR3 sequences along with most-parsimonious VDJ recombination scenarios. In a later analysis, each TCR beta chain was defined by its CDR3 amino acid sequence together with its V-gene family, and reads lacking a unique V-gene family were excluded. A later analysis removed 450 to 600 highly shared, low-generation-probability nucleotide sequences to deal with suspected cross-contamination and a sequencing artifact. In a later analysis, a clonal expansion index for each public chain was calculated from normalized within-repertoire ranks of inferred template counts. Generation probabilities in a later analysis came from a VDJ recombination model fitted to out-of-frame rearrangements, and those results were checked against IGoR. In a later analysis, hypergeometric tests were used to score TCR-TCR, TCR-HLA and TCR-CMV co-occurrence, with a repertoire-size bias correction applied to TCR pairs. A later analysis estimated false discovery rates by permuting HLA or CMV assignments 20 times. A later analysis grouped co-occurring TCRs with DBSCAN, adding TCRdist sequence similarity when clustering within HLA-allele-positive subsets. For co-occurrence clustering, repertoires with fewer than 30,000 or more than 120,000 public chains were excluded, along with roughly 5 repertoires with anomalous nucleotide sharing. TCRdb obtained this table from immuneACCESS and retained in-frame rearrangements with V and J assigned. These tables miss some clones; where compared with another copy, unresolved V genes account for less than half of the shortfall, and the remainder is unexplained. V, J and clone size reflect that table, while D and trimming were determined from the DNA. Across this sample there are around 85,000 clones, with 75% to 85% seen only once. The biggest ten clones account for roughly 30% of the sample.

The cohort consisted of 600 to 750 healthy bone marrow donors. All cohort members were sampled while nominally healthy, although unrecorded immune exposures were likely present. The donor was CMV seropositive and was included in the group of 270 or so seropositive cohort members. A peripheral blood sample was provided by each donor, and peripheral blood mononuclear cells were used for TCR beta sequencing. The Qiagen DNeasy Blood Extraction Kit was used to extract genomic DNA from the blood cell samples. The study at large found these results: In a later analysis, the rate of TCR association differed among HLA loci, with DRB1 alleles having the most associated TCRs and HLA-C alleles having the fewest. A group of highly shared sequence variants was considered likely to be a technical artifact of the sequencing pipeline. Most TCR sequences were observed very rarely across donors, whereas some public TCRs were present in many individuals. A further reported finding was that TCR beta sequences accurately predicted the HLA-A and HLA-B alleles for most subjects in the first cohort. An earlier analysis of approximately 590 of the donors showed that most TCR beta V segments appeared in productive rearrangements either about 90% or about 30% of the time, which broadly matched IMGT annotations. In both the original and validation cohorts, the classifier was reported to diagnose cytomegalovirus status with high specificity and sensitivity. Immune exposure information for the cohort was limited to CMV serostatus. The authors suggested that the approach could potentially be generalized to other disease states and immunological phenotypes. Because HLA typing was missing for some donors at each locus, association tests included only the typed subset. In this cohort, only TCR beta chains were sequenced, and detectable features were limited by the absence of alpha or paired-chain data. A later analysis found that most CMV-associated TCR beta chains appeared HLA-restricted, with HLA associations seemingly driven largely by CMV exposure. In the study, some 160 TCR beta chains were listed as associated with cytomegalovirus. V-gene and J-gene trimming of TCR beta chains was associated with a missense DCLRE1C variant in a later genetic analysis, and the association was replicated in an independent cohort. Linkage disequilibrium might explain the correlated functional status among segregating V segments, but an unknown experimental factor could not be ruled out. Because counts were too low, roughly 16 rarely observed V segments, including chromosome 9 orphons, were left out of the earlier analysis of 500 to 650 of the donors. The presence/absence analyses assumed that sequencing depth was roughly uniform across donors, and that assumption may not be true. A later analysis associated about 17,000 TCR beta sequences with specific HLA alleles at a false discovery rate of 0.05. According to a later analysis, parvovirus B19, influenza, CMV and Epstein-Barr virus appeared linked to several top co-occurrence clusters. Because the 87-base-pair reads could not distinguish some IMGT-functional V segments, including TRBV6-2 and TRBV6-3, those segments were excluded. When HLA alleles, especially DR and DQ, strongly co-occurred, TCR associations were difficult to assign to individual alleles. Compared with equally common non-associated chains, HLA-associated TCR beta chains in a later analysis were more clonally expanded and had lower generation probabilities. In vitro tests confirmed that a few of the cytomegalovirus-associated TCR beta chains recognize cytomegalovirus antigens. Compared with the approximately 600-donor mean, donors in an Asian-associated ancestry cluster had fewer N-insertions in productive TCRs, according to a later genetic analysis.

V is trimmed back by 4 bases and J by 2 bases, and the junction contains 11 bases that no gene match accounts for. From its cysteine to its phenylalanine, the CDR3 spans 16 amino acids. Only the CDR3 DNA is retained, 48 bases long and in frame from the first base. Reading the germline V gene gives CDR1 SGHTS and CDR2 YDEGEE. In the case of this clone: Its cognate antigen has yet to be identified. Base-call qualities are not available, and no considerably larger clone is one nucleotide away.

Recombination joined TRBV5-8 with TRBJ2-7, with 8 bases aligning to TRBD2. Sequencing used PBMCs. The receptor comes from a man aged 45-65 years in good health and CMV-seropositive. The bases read TGTGCCAGCAGCATCCCTCGGGGGGGATTTACCTACGAGCAGTACTTC. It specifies CASSIPRGGFTYEQYF. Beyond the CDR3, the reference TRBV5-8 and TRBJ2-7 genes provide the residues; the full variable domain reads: EAGVTQSPTHLIKTRGQQATLRCSPISGHTSVYWYQQALGLGLQFLLWYDEGEERNRGNFPPRFSGRQFPNYSSELNVNALELEDSALYLCASSIPRGGFTYEQYFGPGTRLTVT.